The entry that follows covers one TCR beta chain sequence. Antigen: not known. This record belongs to a study of shared clonotypes between healthy human individuals. Findings and caveats of the study: Relative to clonotypes present in all four donors, those not shared had lower generation probabilities. Sorted-subset sequencing was shown by rarefaction to be incomplete despite large depth.

The junction had 7 bases not matched to a gene; V was cut back by 0 bases and J by 6 bases. The germline CDR1 and CDR2 sequences are LNHDA and SQIVND (reference sequence). This CDR3 comprises 16 residues. CD4+ cells were split into CD45RA+ naive and CD45RA-negative memory subsets. Deep was the level used in running the assay. Only in-frame clones appear in the TCRdb table, and some are missing; sequencing was by immunoSEQ multiplex PCR. This table has a few million clones, about nine tenths appearing once. Sequencing was carried out using naive CD4+ T cells from PBMCs. Subset given: CD45RA+ positively selected. The rearrangement links TRBV19 to TRBJ2-1; 8 positions match TRBD2. This receptor was taken from a man aged 18 to 29 in good health. Some clones in this sample may be carry-over from other donors' samples. The chain's CDR3 is CASSIERGRIGNEQFF. As DNA, the CDR3 is TGTGCCAGTAGTATAGAACGCGGGAGGATCGGCAATGAGCAGTTCTTC.